This T cell receptor (beta chain) was profiled in a study of cytomegalovirus exposure and HLA in healthy donors. This CDR3 region has 14 residues. The V gene lost 2 bases and the J gene lost 2 bases, with 7 bases spanning the gap. CDR1 is SGHDT, CDR2 YYEEEE, per germline. Primers included in the PCR were 60 Vbeta and 13 Jbeta primers. The method was immunoSEQ multiplex PCR; TCRdb's version includes in-frame clones alone and lacks a portion of them. The sample contains some 130,000 clones, 80% of which appear only once. This sequence was found in a male donor in good health and CMV-seronegative. Material: PBMCs. The chain links TRBV5-6 to TRBJ2-2; a weak D match, TRBD1 (6 bases). The CDR3 is CASSFGTNTGELFF. Here the CDR3 DNA reads TGTGCCAGCAGCTTTGGGACAAACACCGGGGAGCTGTTTTTT.